What follows describes a single TCR beta chain. Per the germline V gene, CDR1 is DFQATT and CDR2 is SNEGSKA (reference sequence). The CDR3 covers 14 residues. Trimming removed 6 bases from V and 1 base from J, with 15 bases in between. Profiling that covered TCR beta VDJ and CDR3 relied on genomic DNA as its template. TCRdb itself ran the reads through MiXCR, one entry per CDR3 protein. The sample lists about 120,000 distinct CDR3 sequences, almost 40% seen once, with 2.6% in the top ten. This record belongs to a study of CD8+CD57+ T cells in acquired aplastic anemia. At the level of the study: The mean DNA yield obtained from sorted CD4+ and CD8+ cells came to about 3 ug.

The sequenced patients had an expansion of CD8+CD57+ cells seen by flow cytometry. The rearrangement joins TRBV20-1 to TRBJ2-5, with D hard to call. The sequence came from a human donor with aplastic anemia. The source material was sorted CD4+, CD8+, or CD8+CD57+ T cells (not recorded which) from PBMCs. The CDR3 coding sequence is TGCAGTGCCCCTCTTGCTCGCACCCAAGAGACCCAGTACTTC. The encoded protein is CSAPLARTQETQYF.